These T cell receptor beta chains were read from a single sample in a study of blood T cell repertoires in COVID-19. The data were produced by immunoSEQ multiplex PCR, yet TCRdb's version contains in-frame clones alone and is incomplete. The sample has 65,000 to 100,000 clones; 84% are singletons. The sample comprised peripheral blood. All receptors derive from a human donor in a cohort sampled during active COVID-19. The CDR3 runs from the conserved cysteine through the conserved F or W. The order of the fields is D gene, V gene, J gene, CDR3 DNA, CDR3 protein. A D gene is named only where the DNA matches it firmly.

TRBD1,TRBV18,TRBJ2-5,TGTGCCAGCTCACCACCGGCAGGGGGCGGGAAGACCCAGTACTTC,CASSPPAGGGKTQYF
NA,TRBV4-1,TRBJ1-2,TGCGCCAGCAGCCAGTATGCAGGGCAGGGTGGCTACACCTTC,CASSQYAGQGGYTF
NA,TRBV13,TRBJ2-3,TGTGCCAGCAGCTTAACAGGGCGCACAGATACGCAGTATTTT,CASSLTGRTDTQYF
NA,TRBV30,TRBJ1-5,TGTGCCTGGAGTGTTAATTTTGAGGGAGTTGGCAATCAGCCCCAGCATTTT,CAWSVNFEGVGNQPQHF
TRBD1,TRBV27,TRBJ1-2,TGTGCCAGCAGTTTTCAGGGGGCGTCGCTCTATGGCTACACCTTC,CASSFQGASLYGYTF
NA,TRBV9,TRBJ2-7,TGTGCCAGCAGCGTAAAGGGGATAAGCTCTACCTACGAGCAGTACTTC,CASSVKGISSTYEQYF
NA,TRBV11-2,TRBJ2-3,TGTGCCAGCAGCTTATACCTCACAGGGATGGCAGATACGCAGTATTTT,CASSLYLTGMADTQYF
NA,TRBV7-9,TRBJ2-2,TGTGCCCGTAGGACAGAATCGAACACCGGGGAGCTGTTTTTT,CARRTESNTGELFF
TRBD1,TRBV19,TRBJ2-7,TGTGCCAGTAGTAATGTCAGGGGGCCAAGCGAGCAGTACTTC,CASSNVRGPSEQYF
NA,TRBV2,TRBJ1-3,TGTGCCAGCACTGGGCGGGGCCCCGTCTCTGGAAACACCATATATTTT,CASTGRGPVSGNTIYF